The 2 T cell receptor beta chains presented below share a single source sample, sequenced in a study of CD8+ T cells in alopecia areata. Isolated RNA was reverse transcribed into cDNA used as the sequencing template. Data came from immunoSEQ multiplex PCR; TCRdb stores just in-frame clones and leaves some out. In the table there are 150,000 to 200,000 clones, approximately 60% of which are singletons. The sequencing input was CD4+ T cells sorted from blood. The receptors were gathered from a human donor in good health.

This clone appeared a few times. The V gene is TRBV10-3, the J gene TRBJ2-1, with 9 nucleotides matching TRBD1. The CDR3 spans 13 residues. Germline-derived CDR1 and CDR2 are ENHRY and SYGVKD. Losses at the gene ends were 4 bases for V and 10 bases for J; bases not matched to a gene: 5. CDR3 region: CAISGSGQGEQFF. As DNA, the CDR3 is TGTGCCATCAGTGGTTCAGGACAGGGGGAGCAGTTCTTC.

There are a few counts of this clone. The rearrangement joins TRBV28 to TRBJ1-4; no reliable D call. This CDR3 spans 15 amino acids. Germline CDR1 MDHEN, CDR2 SYDVKM. The V end was cut by 5 bases, the J end by 8 bases, with 18 bases between. Written as DNA, the CDR3 is TGTGCCAGCAGTACCCCCGTGGTCGCGAGGGAAAAACTGTTTTTT. This encodes CASSTPVVAREKLFF. Filled out from reference TRBV28 and TRBJ1-4, the complete variable domain reads DVKVTQSSRYLVKRTGEKVFLECVQDMDHENMFWYRQDPGLGLRLIYFSYDVKMKEKGDIPEGYSVSREKKERFSLILESASTNQTSMYLCASSTPVVAREKLFFGSGTQLSVL.